The clone carrying this TCR beta chain was seen once. Its matching antigen is unknown. Use of 60 Vbeta and 13 Jbeta primers characterized the PCR. Using immunoSEQ multiplex PCR, the repertoire was profiled, and TCRdb retains in-frame clones only, with some absent. The repertoire includes about 51,000 clones, 81% of them detected once, and about 2.5% sits in the top ten. This sample is part of a study of cytomegalovirus exposure and HLA in healthy donors. Healthy bone marrow donors made up the donors. Study results and limitations: Prediction of most subjects' HLA-A and HLA-B alleles by TCR beta sequences was reportedly accurate. Among TCR sequences, most were rare, though some public TCRs appeared in many donors.

This clonotype was sampled from a boy aged 5-17 years in good health and CMV-seropositive. Source material: PBMCs.

The CDR3 loop reads CASSYPLTGGNQPQHF. The CDR3 DNA sequence: TGTGCCAGCAGTTACCCGCTGACAGGGGGGAATCAGCCCCAGCATTTT. The chain has TRBV6-6 and TRBJ1-5, with 9 bases lining up with TRBD1. The germline gives CDR1 MNHNY, CDR2 SVGAGI (reference sequence). Trimming removed 2 bases from V and 4 bases from J; junction bases left unmatched: 6. The CDR3 spans 16 residues.